These 14 T cell receptor beta chains were all obtained from the same sample, sequenced in a study of T cell repertoires in cytomegalovirus infection. Using its own MiXCR run on the reads, TCRdb lists one record per CDR3 protein. Here the sample spans about 300,000 distinct CDR3 sequences, roughly 26% being singletons. Sequencing was performed on PBMCs. All receptors derive from a human donor in good health (CMV status not recorded). Some clones in this sample may be carry-over from other donors' samples.

This clonotype was found a few times. The V and J genes are TRBV7-3 and TRBJ2-5, with D possibly being TRBD1 (6 bases). Per germline, CDR1 SGHTA and CDR2 FQGTGA. The CDR3 runs 15 residues. The V end was cut by 0 bases, the J end by 4 bases, with 12 bases between. The CDR3 region has the DNA TGTGCCAGCAGCTTAACTTCAGGGGCCCCAGAGACCCAGTACTTC. It translates to CASSLTSGAPETQYF.

The V and J genes are TRBV19 and TRBJ1-4; tentatively, D is TRBD1 (6 bases). Trimming pared 3 bases from V and 1 base from J, leaving 12 bases between. Per germline, CDR1 LNHDA and CDR2 SQIVND (reference sequence). The length of the CDR3 is 16 residues. The CDR3 sequence is CASSIDRSGTNEKLFF. Here the CDR3 DNA reads TGTGCCAGTAGTATCGACAGGTCGGGAACTAATGAAAAACTGTTTTTT.

This clonotype has more than one count but fewer than ten. The chain uses TRBV6-6 and TRBJ2-1; possible D gene TRBD2, 6 bases. CDR3 length: 14 residues. Trimming stripped 7 bases from V and 7 bases from J, with 17 bases between. Germline assignment: CDR1 MNHNY and CDR2 SVGAGI (reference sequence). The CDR3 nucleotides read TGTGCCAGCACCTCCGGGAGCCCCACGAATGAGCAGTTCTTC. It encodes CASTSGSPTNEQFF.

The chain combines TRBV11-2 with TRBJ2-1; 9 bases match TRBD1. After removal of 5 bases from V and 5 bases from J, the junction contained 10 bases not matched to a gene. CDR1 is SGHAT, CDR2 FQNNGV, per germline. CDR3 length: 16 residues. The CDR3, as DNA: TGTGCCAGCAGCCCGCAACAGGGGGCGGGGGACAATGAGCAGTTCTTC. It codes for CASSPQQGAGDNEQFF.

In its sample, this clonotype was seen many times. This chain joins TRBV7-2 and TRBJ2-7, with D possibly TRBD1 on 5 matching bases. The V and J ends lost 1 base and 2 bases respectively, with 9 bases between them. Germline assignment: CDR1 SGHTA and CDR2 FQGNSA. CDR3 size: 14 residues. The CDR3 DNA sequence: TGTGCCAGCAGCTTAGTGTGGGGCGCCTACGAGCAGTACTTC. Its translation is CASSLVWGAYEQYF.

This clonotype was counted ten times or more. The rearrangement joins TRBV2 to TRBJ1-4; D is possibly TRBD1 (6 bases). Germline CDR1 SNHLY, CDR2 FYNNEI. CDR3 length: 15 residues. V gave up 4 bases and J gave up 7 bases, with 16 bases separating them. The CDR3 reads CASSARTVGVEKLFF. The CDR3 DNA is TGTGCCAGCAGTGCTCGGACAGTCGGAGTTGAAAAACTGTTTTTT.

The table lists this clonotype with many counts. The chain carries TRBV7-6 and TRBJ1-4, with D hard to call. This CDR3 spans 13 amino acids. The germline gives CDR1 SGHVS, CDR2 FNYEAQ. V gave up 5 bases and J gave up 4 bases, with 8 bases separating them. The CDR3 spells CASSPAFNEKLFF. The DNA for the CDR3 is TGTGCCAGCAGCCCGGCCTTTAATGAAAAACTGTTTTTT.

V gene TRBV25-1 combines with J gene TRBJ1-4; D possibly corresponds to TRBD1 (5 bases). CDR1 MGHDK and CDR2 SYGVNS come from the germline V gene. CDR3 length: 14 amino acids. Deletions cut 5 bases from V and 6 bases from J, with 13 bases between. CDR3 sequence reads: CASSQWQGDEKLFF. The CDR3 DNA reads as TGTGCCAGCAGTCAATGGCAGGGAGATGAAAAACTGTTTTTT.

This clonotype was picked up a small number of times. V gene TRBV20-1 combines with J gene TRBJ2-6; the D is unclear. The V and J ends lost 5 bases and 0 bases respectively, with 14 bases between them. CDR1 and CDR2 (germline): DFQATT, SNEGSKA (reference sequence). This CDR3 region has 16 residues. CDR3 coding DNA: TGCAGTGCTCCCCTAGGATATGGCTCTGGGGCCAACGTCCTGACTTTC. As protein: CSAPLGYGSGANVLTF.

This clonotype was detected many times. This chain links TRBV7-8 with TRBJ2-1; D remains ambiguous. The CDR3 is made up of 15 amino acids. V was trimmed by 3 bases and J by 1 base, leaving 10 bases between them. The germline V gene has CDR1 SGHVS and CDR2 FQNEAQ. The CDR3 nucleotides are TGTGCCAGCAGCTTTCCTAGGGTATCCTACAATGAGCAGTTCTTC. Translating it yields CASSFPRVSYNEQFF. The variable domain in full, with the rest retrieved from reference TRBV7-8 and TRBJ2-1, is GAGVSQSPRYKVAKRGQDVALRCDPISGHVSLFWYQQALGQGPEFLTYFQNEAQLDKSGLPSDRFFAERPEGSVSTLKIQRTQQEDSAVYLCASSFPRVSYNEQFFGPGTRLTVL.

This clonotype occurred many times. The CDR3 reads CASSLWQSDGYTF. CDR3 DNA sequence: TGTGCCAGCAGCTTATGGCAGTCCGACGGCTACACCTTC. This chain uses TRBV7-2 with TRBJ1-2; D not resolved. This CDR3 has 13 amino acids. Germline CDR1 and CDR2: SGHTA and FQGNSA. V was clipped by 2 bases and J by 8 bases, with 12 bases between them.

The chain uses TRBV5-5 and TRBJ2-3, with 8 bases lining up with TRBD2. V dropped 0 bases and J dropped 1; count of bases not matched to a gene: 7. This CDR3 contains 17 residues. The germline V gene has CDR1 SGHKS and CDR2 YYEKEE (reference sequence). Here the CDR3 reads CASSLVPTGGGTDTQYF. In DNA form, the CDR3 reads TGTGCCAGCAGCTTGGTACCTACCGGGGGGGGCACAGATACGCAGTATTTT.

At least ten counts were recorded for this clonotype. This sequence joins TRBV28 and TRBJ2-7, with 9 bases fitting TRBD2. Trimming at V came to 2 bases and at J to 5 bases, leaving 7 bases not matched to a gene. This CDR3 has 15 residues. Germline CDR1 MDHEN, CDR2 SYDVKM. The CDR3 DNA follows: TGTGCCAGCAGTTTACCCGAGGGACTAGCTCACGAGCAGTACTTC. Its protein product is CASSLPEGLAHEQYF.

The rearrangement links TRBV28 to TRBJ2-1, with D unclear. CDR1 is MDHEN, CDR2 SYDVKM, per germline. This CDR3 has 11 residues. Trimming took 6 bases from V and 10 from J, leaving 10 bases between them. The CDR3 nucleotides are TGTGCCAGCAGCCAACGACGAGAGCAGTTCTTC. This gives the protein CASSQRREQFF.